The clone carrying this TCR beta chain was seen many times. Its antigen is not identified. This specimen comes from a study of early T cells in non-severe SARS-CoV-2 infection. Study-wide background: Sequencing of bulk RNA from unsorted whole blood was done, without chain pairing.

In germline, CDR1 is MNHEY, CDR2 SVGAGI. CDR3 length: 15 residues. V lost 4 bases and J 1 base, leaving 10 bases between the germline ends. Study-wide results and caveats: VDJdb matching skewed toward anti-spike CD8 responses, missing private and CD4 specificities.

Attachment of unique molecular identifiers was made to individual cDNA molecules. TCRdb passed the 5' RACE reads through MiXCR, listing each CDR3 protein once. Of roughly 67,000 distinct CDR3 sequences in the sample, more than 10% are singletons; the top ten hold approximately 1.6%. The receptor was isolated from an adult who was a healthcare worker with PCR-confirmed SARS-CoV-2 infection or an uninfected control (not recorded which). This chain links TRBV6-5 with TRBJ2-2; D ambiguous. Sequenced sample: whole blood. The CDR3 nucleotides are TGTGCCAGCAGTTCATTCGGGCGGAACACCGGGGAGCTGTTTTTT. It is translated as CASSSFGRNTGELFF.